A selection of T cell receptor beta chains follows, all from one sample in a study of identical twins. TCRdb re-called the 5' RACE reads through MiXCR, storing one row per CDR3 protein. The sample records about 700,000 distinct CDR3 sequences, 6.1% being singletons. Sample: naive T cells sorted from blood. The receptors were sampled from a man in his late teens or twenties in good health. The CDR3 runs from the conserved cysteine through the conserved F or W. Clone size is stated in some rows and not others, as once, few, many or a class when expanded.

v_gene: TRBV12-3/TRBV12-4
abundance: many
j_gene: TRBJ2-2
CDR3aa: CASSFSSSENTGELFF

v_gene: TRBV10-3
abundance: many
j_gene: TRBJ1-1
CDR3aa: CAISDMALNTEAFF

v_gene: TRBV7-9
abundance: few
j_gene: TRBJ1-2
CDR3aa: CASSLALAEYGYTF

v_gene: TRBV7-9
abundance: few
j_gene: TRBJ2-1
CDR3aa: CASSLGVRDVGFF

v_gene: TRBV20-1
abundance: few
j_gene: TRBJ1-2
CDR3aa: CSARDRAGVGAANYGYTF

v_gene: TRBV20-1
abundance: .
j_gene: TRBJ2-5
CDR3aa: CSPGQVTSETQYF

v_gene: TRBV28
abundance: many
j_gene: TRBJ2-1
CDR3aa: CASRGLDTLVYNEQFF

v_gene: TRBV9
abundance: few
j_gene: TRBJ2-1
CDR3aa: CASSVGMTEQFF

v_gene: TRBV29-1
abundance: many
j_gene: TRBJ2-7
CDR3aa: CSVGGRGYEQYF

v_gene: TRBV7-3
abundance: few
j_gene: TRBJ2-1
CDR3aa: CASSLGLGPTLNNEQFF

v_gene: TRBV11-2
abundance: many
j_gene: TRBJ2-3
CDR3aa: CASSLQLAGEADTQYF

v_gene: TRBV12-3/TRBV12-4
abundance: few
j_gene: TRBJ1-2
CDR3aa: CASISTADYGYTF

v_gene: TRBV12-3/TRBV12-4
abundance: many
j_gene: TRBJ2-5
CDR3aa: CASIKSDRRQETQYF

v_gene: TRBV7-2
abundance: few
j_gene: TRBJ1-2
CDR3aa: CASSLSSRTRSYGYTF

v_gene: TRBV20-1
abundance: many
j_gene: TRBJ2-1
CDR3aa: CSATPSGRNNEQFF

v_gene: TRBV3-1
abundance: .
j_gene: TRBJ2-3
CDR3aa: CASSQDAPPGDTQYF

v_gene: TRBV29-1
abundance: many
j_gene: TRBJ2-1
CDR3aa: CSVENRYSGEQFF

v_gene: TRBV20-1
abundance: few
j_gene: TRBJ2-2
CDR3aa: CSARDQITGELFF

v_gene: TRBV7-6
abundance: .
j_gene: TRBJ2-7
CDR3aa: CASSLVGVGGIAMYDEQYF

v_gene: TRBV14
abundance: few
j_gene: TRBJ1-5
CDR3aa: CASAGTQPQHF

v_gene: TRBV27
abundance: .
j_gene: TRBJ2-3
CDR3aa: CASSSTGGAGGPADTQYF

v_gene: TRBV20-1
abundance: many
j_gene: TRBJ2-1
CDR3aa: CSAPDLAGGVGEQFF

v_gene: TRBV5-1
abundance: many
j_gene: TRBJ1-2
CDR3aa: CASSSRDTNYGYTF

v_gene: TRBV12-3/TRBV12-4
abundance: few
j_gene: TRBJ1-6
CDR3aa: CASSLTGDNSPLHF

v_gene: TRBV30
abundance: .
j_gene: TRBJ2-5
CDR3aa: CAWMGEYQETQYF

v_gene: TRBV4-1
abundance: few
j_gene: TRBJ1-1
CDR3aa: CASSLRPPMNTEAFF

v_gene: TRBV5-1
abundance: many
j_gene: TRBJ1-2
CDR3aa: CASSLRTGDGYTF

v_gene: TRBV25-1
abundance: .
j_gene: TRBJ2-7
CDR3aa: CASGGVGGSSEQYF

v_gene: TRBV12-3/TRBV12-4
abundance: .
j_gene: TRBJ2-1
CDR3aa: CASSRRLPDNEQFF

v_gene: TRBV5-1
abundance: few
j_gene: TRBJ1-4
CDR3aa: CASSLESGVGEKLFF

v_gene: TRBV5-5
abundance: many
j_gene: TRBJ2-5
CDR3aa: CASSLEGNQETQYF

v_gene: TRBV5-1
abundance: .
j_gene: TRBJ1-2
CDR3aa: CASSLDYRGYTF

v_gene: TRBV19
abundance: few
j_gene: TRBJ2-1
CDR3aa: CASSMTSGSSYNEQFF

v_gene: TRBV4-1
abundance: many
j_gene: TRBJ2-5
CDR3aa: CASNNRDLQEPQYF

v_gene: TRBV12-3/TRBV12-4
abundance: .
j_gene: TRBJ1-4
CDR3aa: CASRSSTRLGEKLFF

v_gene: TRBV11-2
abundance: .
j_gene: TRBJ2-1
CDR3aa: CASSLITGAKNEQFF

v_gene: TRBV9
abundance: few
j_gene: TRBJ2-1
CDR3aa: CASSVEEGTNIYNEQFF

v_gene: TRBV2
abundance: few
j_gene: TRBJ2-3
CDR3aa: CASSAGTSPLHTQYF

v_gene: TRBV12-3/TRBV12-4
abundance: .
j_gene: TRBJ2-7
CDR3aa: CASRKGGGGGAGREQYF

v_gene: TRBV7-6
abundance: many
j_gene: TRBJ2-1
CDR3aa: CASSFLAEANEQFF

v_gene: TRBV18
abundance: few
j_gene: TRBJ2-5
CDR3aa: CASSPLVLVSEETQYF